What follows describes a single TCR beta chain. Repertoires were generated with immunoSEQ multiplex PCR, while TCRdb's copy carries only in-frame clones and drops some. The repertoire holds 150,000 to 200,000 clones, with around nine tenths as singletons. The sample is drawn from a study of control samples from healthy donors and cancer patients. CDR3 length: 14 amino acids. CDR1 SGHRS and CDR2 YFSETQ come from the germline V gene. V was trimmed by 4 bases and J by 8 bases, leaving 16 bases between them. The sequenced sample consisted of blood. V gene TRBV5-1 combines with J gene TRBJ2-1; weak D call: TRBD2 (6 bases). This sequence was found in a man aged 30 to 39 in good health. CDR3 sequence: CASSTHSWGDEQFF. CDR3 nucleotide sequence: TGCGCCAGCAGCACCCACAGCTGGGGGGATGAGCAGTTCTTC.